This is a list of T cell receptor beta chains from one sample in a study of blood T cell repertoires in COVID-19. The assay was immunoSEQ multiplex PCR, and TCRdb's table has in-frame clones only and misses some. The profile shows around 180,000 clones, more than 75% of them singletons. The source material was peripheral blood. The origin of the receptors is a person aged 65-85 years with COVID-19, enrolled during active disease. Each CDR3 is given without its conserved first and last residue.

v_gene: TRBV2; j_gene: TRBJ2-1; CDR3aa: ASRDYEQF
v_gene: TRBV7-3; j_gene: TRBJ2-3; CDR3aa: ASSPIRTSGRNTDTQY
v_gene: TRBV7-2; j_gene: TRBJ1-1; CDR3aa: ASSLVGTGLTEAF
v_gene: TRBV7-8; j_gene: TRBJ2-1; CDR3aa: ASSLRELPKYNEQF
v_gene: TRBV5-4; j_gene: TRBJ2-5; CDR3aa: ASSLAGSQGLKTQY
v_gene: TRBV24-1; j_gene: TRBJ2-3; CDR3aa: ATSHRRGSSADTQY
v_gene: TRBV14; j_gene: TRBJ2-2; CDR3aa: ASRQGQFTGELF
v_gene: TRBV9; j_gene: TRBJ2-2; CDR3aa: ASSVAGQNTGELF
v_gene: TRBV3-1/TRBV3-2; j_gene: TRBJ2-2; CDR3aa: ASSQDPTGGATGELF
v_gene: TRBV28; j_gene: TRBJ2-7; CDR3aa: ASSSPRDRRNEQY
v_gene: TRBV9; j_gene: TRBJ2-1; CDR3aa: ASSERLAGRLNEQF
v_gene: TRBV7-2; j_gene: TRBJ1-3; CDR3aa: ASSRTGFGNTIY
v_gene: TRBV19; j_gene: TRBJ1-4; CDR3aa: ASSRRGPNNEKLF
v_gene: TRBV7-6; j_gene: TRBJ2-7; CDR3aa: ASSPTGGSQEIFYEQY
v_gene: TRBV21-1; j_gene: TRBJ1-4; CDR3aa: ASSKVSGPGARGEKLF
v_gene: TRBV6-5; j_gene: TRBJ1-6; CDR3aa: ASSYSRVGSPLH
v_gene: TRBV30; j_gene: TRBJ2-6; CDR3aa: AWIGDGLSGANVLT